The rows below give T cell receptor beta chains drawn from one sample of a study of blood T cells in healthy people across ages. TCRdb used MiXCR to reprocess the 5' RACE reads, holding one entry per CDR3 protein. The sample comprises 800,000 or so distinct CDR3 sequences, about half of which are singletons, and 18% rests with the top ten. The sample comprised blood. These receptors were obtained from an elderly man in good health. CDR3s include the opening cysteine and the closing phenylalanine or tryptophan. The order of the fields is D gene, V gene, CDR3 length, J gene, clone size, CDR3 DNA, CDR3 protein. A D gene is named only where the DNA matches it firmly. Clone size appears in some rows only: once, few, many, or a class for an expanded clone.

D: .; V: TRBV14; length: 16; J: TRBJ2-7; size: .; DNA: TGTGCCAGCAGCCCCATGCCAGGGGACCTTTCAGCCGAGCAGTACTTC; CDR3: CASSPMPGDLSAEQYF
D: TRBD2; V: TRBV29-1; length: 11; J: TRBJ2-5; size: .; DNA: TGCAGCGTTCGACTAGCGGGGACCCAGTACTTC; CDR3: CSVRLAGTQYF
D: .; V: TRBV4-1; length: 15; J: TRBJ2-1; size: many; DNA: TGCGCCAGCAGCCAGGGGACTGATACCTACAATGAGCAGTTCTTC; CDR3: CASSQGTDTYNEQFF
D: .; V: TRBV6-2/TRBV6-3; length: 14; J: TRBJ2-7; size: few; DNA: TGTGCCACCGCCTATGAAATGGGGCACTACGAGCAGTACTTC; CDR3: CATAYEMGHYEQYF
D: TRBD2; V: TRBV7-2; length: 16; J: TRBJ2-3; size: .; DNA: TGTGCCAGCAGCTTGTCTAGCGGTTTGATCGCAGATACGCAGTATTTT; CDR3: CASSLSSGLIADTQYF
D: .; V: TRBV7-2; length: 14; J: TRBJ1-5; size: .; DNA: TGTGCCAGCAGCGTTGGGCCAGACAATCAGCCCCAGCATTTT; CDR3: CASSVGPDNQPQHF
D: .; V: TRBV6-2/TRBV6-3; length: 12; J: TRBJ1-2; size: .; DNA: TGTGCCAGCCGCCCAACAGGTGATGGCTACACCTTC; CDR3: CASRPTGDGYTF
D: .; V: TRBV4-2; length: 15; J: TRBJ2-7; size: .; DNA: TGTGCCAGCAGCCAAGATCTGGGATCCTTCTACGAGCAGTACTTC; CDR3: CASSQDLGSFYEQYF
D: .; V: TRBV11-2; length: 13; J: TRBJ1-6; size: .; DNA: TGTGCCAGCGGGCTTGGGTGGGATTCACCCCTCCACTTT; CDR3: CASGLGWDSPLHF
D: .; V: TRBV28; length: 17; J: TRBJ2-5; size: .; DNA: TGTGCCAGCAGCCCACTAGGGGAAACGCGGTTCCAAGAGACCCAGTACTTC; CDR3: CASSPLGETRFQETQYF
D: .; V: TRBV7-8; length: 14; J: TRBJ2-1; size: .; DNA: TGTGCCAGCAGCCCGGTGGCCACCTACAATGAGCAGTTCTTC; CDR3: CASSPVATYNEQFF
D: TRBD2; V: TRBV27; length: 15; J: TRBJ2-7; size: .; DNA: TGTGCCAGCAGAATGGGACTAGCGGGGTACTACGAGCAGTACTTC; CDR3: CASRMGLAGYYEQYF
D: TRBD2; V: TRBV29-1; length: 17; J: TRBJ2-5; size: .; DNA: TGCAGCGTAGGTTCCCCCCGGAGCGGGAGGACCAGAGAGACCCAGTACTTC; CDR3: CSVGSPRSGRTRETQYF
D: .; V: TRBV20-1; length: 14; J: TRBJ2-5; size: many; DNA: TGCAGTGCTCCGGCCAGCGGTTGGGGGGAGACCCAGTACTTC; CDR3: CSAPASGWGETQYF
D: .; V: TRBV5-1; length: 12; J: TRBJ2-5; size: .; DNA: TGCGCCAGCAGCAGTGGGGGGACGAGGGAGTACTTC; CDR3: CASSSGGTREYF
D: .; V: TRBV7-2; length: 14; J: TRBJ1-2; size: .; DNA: TGTGCCGGCAGCTTATCTCCTCCGGGCTATGGCTACACCTTC; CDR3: CAGSLSPPGYGYTF
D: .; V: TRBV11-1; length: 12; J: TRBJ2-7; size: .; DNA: TGTGCCAGCAACTTACTGGGGTACGAGCAGTACTTC; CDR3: CASNLLGYEQYF
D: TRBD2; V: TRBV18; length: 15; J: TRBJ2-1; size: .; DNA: TGTGCCATCTCATCAACCGGACTAGCGGGAGGGGAGCAGTTCTTC; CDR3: CAISSTGLAGGEQFF
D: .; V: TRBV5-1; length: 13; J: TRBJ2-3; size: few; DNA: TGCGCCAGCAGCTGGAGTACCGCAGATACGCAGTATTTT; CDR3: CASSWSTADTQYF
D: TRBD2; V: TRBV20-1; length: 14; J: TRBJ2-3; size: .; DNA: TGCAGTGCCAAGAGAGCCATAGCGGGAGATACGCAGTATTTT; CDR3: CSAKRAIAGDTQYF
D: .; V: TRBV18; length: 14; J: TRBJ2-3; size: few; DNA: TGTGCCAGCTCACCCGGCGGTGGAGGGGATACGCAGTATTTT; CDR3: CASSPGGGGDTQYF
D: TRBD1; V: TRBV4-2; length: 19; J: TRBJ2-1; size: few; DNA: TGTGCCAGCAGCCATGGACAAACAGGGGATCTATTGTCCTACAATGAGCAGTTCTTC; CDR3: CASSHGQTGDLLSYNEQFF
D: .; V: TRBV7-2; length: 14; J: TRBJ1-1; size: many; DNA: TGTGCCAGCAGCTTAGCCAGCTTGAACACTGAAGCTTTCTTT; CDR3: CASSLASLNTEAFF